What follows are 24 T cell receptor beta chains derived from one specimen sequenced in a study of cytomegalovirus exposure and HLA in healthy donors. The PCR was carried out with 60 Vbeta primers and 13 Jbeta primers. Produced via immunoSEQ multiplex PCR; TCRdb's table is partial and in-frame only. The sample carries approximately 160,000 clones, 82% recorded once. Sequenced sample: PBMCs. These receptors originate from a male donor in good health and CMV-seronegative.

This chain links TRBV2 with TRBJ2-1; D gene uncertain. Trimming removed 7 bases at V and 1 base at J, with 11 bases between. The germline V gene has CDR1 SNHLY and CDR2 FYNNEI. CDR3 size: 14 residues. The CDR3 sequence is CASTGAGSYNEQFF. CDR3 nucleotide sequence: TGTGCCAGCACTGGAGCCGGGTCCTACAATGAGCAGTTCTTC.

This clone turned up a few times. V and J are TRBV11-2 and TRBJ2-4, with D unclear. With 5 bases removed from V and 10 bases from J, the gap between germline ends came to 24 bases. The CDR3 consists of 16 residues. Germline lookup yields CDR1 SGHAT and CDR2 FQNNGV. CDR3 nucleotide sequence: TGTGCCAGCAGCACCGGTTCTACGGGTATCAGTGTAATTCAGTACTTC. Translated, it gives CASSTGSTGISVIQYF.

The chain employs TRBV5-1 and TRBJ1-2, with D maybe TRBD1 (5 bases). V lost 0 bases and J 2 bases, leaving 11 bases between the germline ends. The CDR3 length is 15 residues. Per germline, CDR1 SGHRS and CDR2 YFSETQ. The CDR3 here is CASSLVTGENYGYTF. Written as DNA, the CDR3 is TGCGCCAGCAGCTTGGTTACAGGAGAGAACTATGGCTACACCTTC. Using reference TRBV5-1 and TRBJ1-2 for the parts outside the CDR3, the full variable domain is KAGVTQTPRYLIKTRGQQVTLSCSPISGHRSVSWYQQTPGQGLQFLFEYFSETQRNKGNFPGRFSGRQFSNSRSEMNVSTLELGDSALYLCASSLVTGENYGYTFGSGTRLTVV.

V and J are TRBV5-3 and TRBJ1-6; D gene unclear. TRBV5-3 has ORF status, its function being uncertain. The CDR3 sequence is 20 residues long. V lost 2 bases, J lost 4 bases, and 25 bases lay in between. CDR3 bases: TGTGCCAGAAGCTTTGCAAGCGAGGAAGTGTTATTGGATTATAATTCACCCCTCCACTTT. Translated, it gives CARSFASEEVLLDYNSPLHF.

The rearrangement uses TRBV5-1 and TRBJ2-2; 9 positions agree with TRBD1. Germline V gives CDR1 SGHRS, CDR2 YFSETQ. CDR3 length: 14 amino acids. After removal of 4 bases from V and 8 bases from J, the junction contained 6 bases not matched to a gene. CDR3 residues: CASSPQGAEGELFF. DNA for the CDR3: TGCGCCAGCAGCCCACAGGGGGCGGAGGGGGAGCTGTTTTTT.

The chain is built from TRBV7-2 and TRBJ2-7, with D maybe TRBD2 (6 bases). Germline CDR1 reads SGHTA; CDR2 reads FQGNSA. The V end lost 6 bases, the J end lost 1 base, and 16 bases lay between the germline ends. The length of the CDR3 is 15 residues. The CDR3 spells CASRRPGSGSYEQYF. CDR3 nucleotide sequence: TGTGCCAGCAGACGCCCCGGTAGCGGATCCTACGAGCAGTACTTC.

The CDR3 DNA reads TGTGCCAGCAGTTTCTCACAGGGGGCGAGTTTCTTC. Encoded protein: CASSFSQGASFF. This chain joins TRBV28 and TRBJ2-1, with 9 bases identical to TRBD1. Germline V gene data show CDR1 as MDHEN and CDR2 as SYDVKM. This CDR3 has 12 amino acids. Trimming removed 3 bases from V and 16 bases from J; junction bases left unmatched: 7.

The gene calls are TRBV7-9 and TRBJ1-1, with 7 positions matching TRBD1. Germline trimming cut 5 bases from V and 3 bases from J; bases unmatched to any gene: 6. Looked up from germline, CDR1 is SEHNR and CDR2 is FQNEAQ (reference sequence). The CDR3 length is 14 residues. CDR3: CASSTRTGYTEAFF. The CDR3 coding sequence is TGTGCCAGCAGCACGAGGACAGGCTACACTGAAGCTTTCTTT.

DNA of the CDR3: TGTGCCAGCAGCTTATCCGGGACAGGGATCTATGGCTACACCTTC. Protein product: CASSLSGTGIYGYTF. The chain has TRBV7-6 and TRBJ1-2, with TRBD1 identical over 9 bases. Germline CDR1 is SGHVS and CDR2 is FNYEAQ. The CDR3 runs to 15 residues. V gave up 2 bases and J gave up 4 bases; unmatched junction bases: 5.

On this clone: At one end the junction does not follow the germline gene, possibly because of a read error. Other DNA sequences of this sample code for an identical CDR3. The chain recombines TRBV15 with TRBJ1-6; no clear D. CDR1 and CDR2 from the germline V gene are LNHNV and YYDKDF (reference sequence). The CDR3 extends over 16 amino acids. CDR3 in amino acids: CATRAGGSSYNSPLHF. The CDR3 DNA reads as TGTGCCACCAGAGCAGGTGGAAGCTCCTATAATTCCCCCCTCCACTTT.

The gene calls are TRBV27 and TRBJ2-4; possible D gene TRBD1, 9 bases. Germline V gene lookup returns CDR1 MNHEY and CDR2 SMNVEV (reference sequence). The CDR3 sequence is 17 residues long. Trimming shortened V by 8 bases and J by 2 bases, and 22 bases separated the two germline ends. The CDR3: CASGPGRGQGTKNIQYF. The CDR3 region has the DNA TGTGCCAGCGGGCCCGGGAGGGGACAGGGAACCAAAAACATTCAGTACTTC.

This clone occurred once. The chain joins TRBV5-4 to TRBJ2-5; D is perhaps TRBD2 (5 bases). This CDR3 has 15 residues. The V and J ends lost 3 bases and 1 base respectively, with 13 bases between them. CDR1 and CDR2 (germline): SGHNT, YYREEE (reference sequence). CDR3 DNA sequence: TGTGCCAGCAGCTCAAAACTAGTAGGCCAAGAGACCCAGTACTTC. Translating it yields CASSSKLVGQETQYF.

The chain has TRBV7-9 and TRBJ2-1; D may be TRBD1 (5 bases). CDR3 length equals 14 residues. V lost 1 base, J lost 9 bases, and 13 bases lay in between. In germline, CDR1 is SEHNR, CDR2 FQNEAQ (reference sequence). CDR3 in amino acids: CASSLVGAQGEQFF. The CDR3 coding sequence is TGTGCCAGCAGCTTAGTCGGCGCCCAGGGTGAGCAGTTCTTC.

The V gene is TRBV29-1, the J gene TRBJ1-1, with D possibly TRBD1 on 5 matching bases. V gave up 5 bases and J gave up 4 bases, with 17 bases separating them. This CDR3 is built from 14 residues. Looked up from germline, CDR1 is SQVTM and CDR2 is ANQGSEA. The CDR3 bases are TGCAGCGTTCTCCCTTATTGGGGCACCACTGAAGCTTTCTTT. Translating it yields CSVLPYWGTTEAFF.

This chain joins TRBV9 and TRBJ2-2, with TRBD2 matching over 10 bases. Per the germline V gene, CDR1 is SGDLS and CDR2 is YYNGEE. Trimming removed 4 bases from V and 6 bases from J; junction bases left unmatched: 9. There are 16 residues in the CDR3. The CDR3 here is CASSLVVAGGAGELFF. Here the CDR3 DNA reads TGTGCCAGCAGCCTGGTGGTAGCGGGAGGTGCCGGGGAGCTGTTTTTT.

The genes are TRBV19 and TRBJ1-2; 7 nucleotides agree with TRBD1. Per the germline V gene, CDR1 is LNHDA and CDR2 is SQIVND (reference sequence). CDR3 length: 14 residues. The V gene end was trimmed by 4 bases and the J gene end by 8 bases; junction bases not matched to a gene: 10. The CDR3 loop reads CASSSSGTASGYTF. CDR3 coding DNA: TGTGCCAGTAGTAGCTCCGGGACAGCCTCCGGCTACACCTTC.

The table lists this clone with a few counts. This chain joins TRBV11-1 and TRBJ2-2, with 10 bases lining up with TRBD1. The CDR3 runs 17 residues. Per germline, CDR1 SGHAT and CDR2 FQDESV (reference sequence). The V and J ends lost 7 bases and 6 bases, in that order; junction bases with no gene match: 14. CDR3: CASTNPWGQGKAGELFF. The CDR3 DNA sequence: TGTGCCAGCACCAACCCTTGGGGACAGGGGAAGGCCGGGGAGCTGTTTTTT.

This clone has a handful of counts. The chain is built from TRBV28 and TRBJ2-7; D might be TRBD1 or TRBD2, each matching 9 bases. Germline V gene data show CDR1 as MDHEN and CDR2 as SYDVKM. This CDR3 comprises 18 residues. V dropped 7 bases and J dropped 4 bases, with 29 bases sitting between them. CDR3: CASINRGRATSGHYEQYF. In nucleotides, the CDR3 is TGTGCCAGCATAAACAGGGGGCGAGCAACTAGCGGGCATTACGAGCAGTACTTC.

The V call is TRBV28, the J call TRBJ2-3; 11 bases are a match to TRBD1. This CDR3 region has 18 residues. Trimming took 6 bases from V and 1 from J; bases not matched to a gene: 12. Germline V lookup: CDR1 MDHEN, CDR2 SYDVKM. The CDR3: CASSHGQGASHGTDTQYF. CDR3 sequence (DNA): TGTGCCAGCAGCCACGGACAGGGGGCAAGCCATGGCACAGATACGCAGTATTTT.

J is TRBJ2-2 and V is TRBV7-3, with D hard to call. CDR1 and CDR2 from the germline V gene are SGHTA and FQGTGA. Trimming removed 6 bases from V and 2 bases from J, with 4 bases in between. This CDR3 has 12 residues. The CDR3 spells CASRSNTGELFF. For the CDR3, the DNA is TGTGCCAGCAGATCTAACACCGGGGAGCTGTTTTTT. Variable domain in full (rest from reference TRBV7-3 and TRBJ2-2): GAGVSQTPSNKVTEKGKYVELRCDPISGHTALYWYRQSLGQGPEFLIYFQGTGAADDSGLPNDRFFAVRPEGSVSTLKIQRTERGDSAVYLCASRSNTGELFFGEGSRLTVL.

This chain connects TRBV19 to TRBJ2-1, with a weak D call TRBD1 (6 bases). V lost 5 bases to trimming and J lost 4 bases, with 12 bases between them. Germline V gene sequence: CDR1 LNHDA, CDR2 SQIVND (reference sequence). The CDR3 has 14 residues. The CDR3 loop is CASSQDRTYNEQFF. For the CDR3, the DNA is TGTGCCAGTAGTCAGGACAGAACTTACAATGAGCAGTTCTTC.

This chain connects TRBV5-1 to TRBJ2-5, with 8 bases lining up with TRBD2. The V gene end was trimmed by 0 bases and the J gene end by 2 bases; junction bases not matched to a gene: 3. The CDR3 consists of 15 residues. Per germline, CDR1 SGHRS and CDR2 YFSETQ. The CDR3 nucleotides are TGCGCCAGCAGCTTGGCGGGGGGGCGTCAAGAGACCCAGTACTTC. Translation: CASSLAGGRQETQYF.

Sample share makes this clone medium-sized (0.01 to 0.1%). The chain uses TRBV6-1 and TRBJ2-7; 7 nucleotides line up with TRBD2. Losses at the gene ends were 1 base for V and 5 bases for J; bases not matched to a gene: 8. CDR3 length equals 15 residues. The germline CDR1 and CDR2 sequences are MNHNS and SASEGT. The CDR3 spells CASSEEGGAGHEQYF. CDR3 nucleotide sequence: TGTGCCAGCAGTGAAGAGGGAGGGGCGGGCCACGAGCAGTACTTC.

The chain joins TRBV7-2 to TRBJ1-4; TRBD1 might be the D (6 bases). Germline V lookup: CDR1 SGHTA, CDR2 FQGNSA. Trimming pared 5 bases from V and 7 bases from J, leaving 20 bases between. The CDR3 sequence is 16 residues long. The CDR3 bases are TGTGCCAGCAGCAAGAGCCCAGGGGCCGACAGTGAAAAACTGTTTTTT. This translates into CASSKSPGADSEKLFF.